This T cell receptor (beta chain) came from a study of blood T cell repertoires in COVID-19. Whole-study context: T cells, B-cell-depleted T cells, or PBMCs supplied cDNA or gDNA.

This clone showed up just a few times. Germline V lookup: CDR1 SGHDT, CDR2 YYEEEE. The CDR3 extends over 14 amino acids. V lost 1 base to trimming and J lost 9 bases; unmatched junction nucleotides: 4. Profiled with immunoSEQ multiplex PCR; TCRdb holds only in-frame clones, not every one. The data show about 59,000 clones, with less than 85% seen just once and roughly 18% held by the top ten. This rearrangement joins TRBV5-6 to TRBJ2-2, with TRBD2 matching 9 bases. Sequencing used peripheral blood. The clonotype originates from a woman aged 50 to 60 with active or convalescent COVID-19. Here the CDR3 DNA reads TGTGCCAGCAGCTTGTGGCTAGCGGGACGGGAGCTGTTTTTT. Its protein product is CASSLWLAGRELFF.